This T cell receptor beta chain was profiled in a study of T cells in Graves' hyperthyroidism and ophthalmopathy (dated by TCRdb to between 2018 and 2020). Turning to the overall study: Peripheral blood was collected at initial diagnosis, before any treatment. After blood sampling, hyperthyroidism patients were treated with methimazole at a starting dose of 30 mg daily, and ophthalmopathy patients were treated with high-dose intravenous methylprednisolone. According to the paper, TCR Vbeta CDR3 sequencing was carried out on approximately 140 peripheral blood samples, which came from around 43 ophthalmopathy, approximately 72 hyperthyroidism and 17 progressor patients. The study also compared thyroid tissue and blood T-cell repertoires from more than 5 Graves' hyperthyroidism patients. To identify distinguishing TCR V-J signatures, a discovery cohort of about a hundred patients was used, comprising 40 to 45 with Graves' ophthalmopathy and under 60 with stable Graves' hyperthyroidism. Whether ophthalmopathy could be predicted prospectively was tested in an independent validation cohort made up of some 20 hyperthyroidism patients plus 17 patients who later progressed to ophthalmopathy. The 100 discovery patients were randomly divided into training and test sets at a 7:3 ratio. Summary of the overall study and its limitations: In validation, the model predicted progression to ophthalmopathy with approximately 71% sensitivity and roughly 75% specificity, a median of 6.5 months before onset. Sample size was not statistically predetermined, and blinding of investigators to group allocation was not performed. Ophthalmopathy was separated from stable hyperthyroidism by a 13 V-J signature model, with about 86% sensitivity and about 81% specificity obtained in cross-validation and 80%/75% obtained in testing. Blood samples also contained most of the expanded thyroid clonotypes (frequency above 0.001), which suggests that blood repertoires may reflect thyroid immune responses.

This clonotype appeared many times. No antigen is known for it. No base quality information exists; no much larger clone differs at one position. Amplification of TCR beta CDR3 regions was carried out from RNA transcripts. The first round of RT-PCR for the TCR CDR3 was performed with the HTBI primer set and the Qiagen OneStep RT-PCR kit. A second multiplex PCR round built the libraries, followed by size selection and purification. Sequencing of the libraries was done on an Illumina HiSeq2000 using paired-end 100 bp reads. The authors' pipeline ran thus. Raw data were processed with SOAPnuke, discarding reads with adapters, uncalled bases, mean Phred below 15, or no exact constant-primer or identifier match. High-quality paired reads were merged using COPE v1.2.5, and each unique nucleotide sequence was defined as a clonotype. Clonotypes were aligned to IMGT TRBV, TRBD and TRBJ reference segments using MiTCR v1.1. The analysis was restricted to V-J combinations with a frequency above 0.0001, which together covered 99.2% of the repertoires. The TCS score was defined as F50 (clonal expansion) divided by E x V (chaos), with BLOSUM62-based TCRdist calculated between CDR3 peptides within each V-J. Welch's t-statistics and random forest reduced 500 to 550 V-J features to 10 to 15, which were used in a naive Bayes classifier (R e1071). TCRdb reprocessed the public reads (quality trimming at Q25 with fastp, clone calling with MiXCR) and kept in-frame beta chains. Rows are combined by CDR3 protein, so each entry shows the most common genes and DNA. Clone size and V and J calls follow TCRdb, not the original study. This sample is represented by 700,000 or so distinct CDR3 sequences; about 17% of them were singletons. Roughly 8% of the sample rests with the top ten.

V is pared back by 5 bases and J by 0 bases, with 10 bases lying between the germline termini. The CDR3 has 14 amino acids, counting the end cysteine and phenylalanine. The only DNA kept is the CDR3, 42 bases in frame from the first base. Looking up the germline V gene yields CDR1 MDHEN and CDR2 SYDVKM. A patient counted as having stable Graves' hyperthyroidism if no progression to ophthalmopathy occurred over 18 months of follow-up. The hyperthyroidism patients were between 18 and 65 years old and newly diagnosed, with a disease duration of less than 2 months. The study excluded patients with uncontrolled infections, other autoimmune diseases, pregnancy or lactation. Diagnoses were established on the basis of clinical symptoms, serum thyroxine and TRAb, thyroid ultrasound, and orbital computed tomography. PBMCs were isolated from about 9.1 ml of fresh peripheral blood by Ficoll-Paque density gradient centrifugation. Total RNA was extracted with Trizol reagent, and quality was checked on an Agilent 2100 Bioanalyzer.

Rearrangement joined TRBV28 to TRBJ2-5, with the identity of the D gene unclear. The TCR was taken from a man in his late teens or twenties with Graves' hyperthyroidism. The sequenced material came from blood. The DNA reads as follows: TGTGCCAGCAGTGTTCAACCGTACCAAGAGACCCAGTACTTC. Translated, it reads CASSVQPYQETQYF.